This T cell receptor beta chain was recorded in a study of T cells in Graves' hyperthyroidism and ophthalmopathy. Amplified TCR beta CDR3 regions came from RNA transcripts. When the TCR CDR3 underwent first-round RT-PCR, the HTBI primer set was used. One entry per CDR3 protein results from TCRdb running MiXCR on the multiplex PCR reads. The sample lists over 650,000 distinct CDR3 sequences, 40% to 55% seen once, with under 8% in the top ten. The sample taken for sequencing was peripheral blood or thyroid tissue (not recorded which). The TCR sequence derives from an adult man with Graves' disease, either hyperthyroidism or ophthalmopathy (not recorded which).

CDR3 in amino acids: CASSPRGQGGEQYF. In nucleotides, the CDR3 is TGTGCCAGCTCACCACGGGGACAGGGAGGGGAGCAGTACTTC. The chain combines TRBV7-9 with TRBJ2-7, with 9 nucleotides matching TRBD1. This CDR3 comprises 14 residues. From germline, CDR1 is SEHNR and CDR2 FQNEAQ (reference sequence). The trim removed 8 bases at V and 7 bases at J, leaving 12 bases unmatched.